One sample yielded the 29 T cell receptor beta chains listed below, sequenced in a study of blood T cells in healthy people across ages. Combining a sample-barcoded 5' primer with a J-beta primer mix, a second PCR ran for 7 to 11 cycles. TCRdb passed the 5' RACE reads through MiXCR, listing each CDR3 protein once. The table has some 1.5 million distinct CDR3 sequences, approximately 39% seen once. Sequenced material: blood. These receptors came from a woman younger than 35 in good health.

The chain combines TRBV28 with TRBJ1-1; no clear D. Germline V CDR1 and CDR2: MDHEN, SYDVKM. The V end was cut by 6 bases, the J end by 2 bases, with 19 bases between. This CDR3 contains 16 residues. In DNA, the CDR3 is TGTGCCAGCAGCCAAATCTCCGGACGGAAAAACACTGAAGCTTTCTTT. Its translation is CASSQISGRKNTEAFF.

This rearrangement joins TRBV6-2 or TRBV6-3 to TRBJ2-1, with unresolved D. Trimming shortened V by 2 bases and J by 10 bases, and 12 bases separated the two germline ends. There are 13 residues in the CDR3. Germline assignment: CDR1 MNHEY and CDR2 SVGEGT. In nucleotides, the CDR3 is TGTGCCAGCAGTTACGGTAGAGCCACCGAGCAGTTCTTC. Its translation: CASSYGRATEQFF.

The J gene is TRBJ1-2, the V gene TRBV13, with D unclear. The V and J ends lost 7 bases and 2 bases respectively, with 23 bases between them. The CDR3 consists of 17 residues. Germline V gene data show CDR1 as PRHDT and CDR2 as FYEKMQ (reference sequence). CDR3 protein: CASNSNSKRRENYGYTF. As DNA, the CDR3 is TGTGCCAGCAACTCGAATTCCAAGCGGAGGGAAAACTATGGCTACACCTTC.

There are a few counts of this clonotype. V gene TRBV7-9 combines with J gene TRBJ2-1, with TRBD2 identical over 12 bases. The germline gives CDR1 SEHNR, CDR2 FQNEAQ (reference sequence). The CDR3 is made up of 14 amino acids. J lost 9 bases, V lost 4 bases, and 4 bases had no gene match. CDR3 in DNA: TGTGCCAGCAGCTCTAGCGGGAGGGCCCTTGAGCAGTTCTTC. Translated, it gives CASSSSGRALEQFF.

The chain couples TRBV7-2 to TRBJ2-3; either TRBD1 or TRBD2 may supply D (6 bases each). CDR1 and CDR2 (germline): SGHTA, FQGNSA. Trimming left V 4 bases short and J 2 bases short, with 19 bases between. CDR3 length: 17 amino acids. CDR3 sequence reads: CASSYGGGTSYTDTQYF. CDR3 DNA sequence: TGTGCCAGCAGCTATGGAGGGGGGACTTCATACACAGATACGCAGTATTTT.

The gene calls are TRBV28 and TRBJ1-2; 8 nucleotides align to TRBD1. The J segment lost 7 bases and the V segment lost 4 bases, leaving 17 bases of the junction unmatched. Germline V CDR1 and CDR2: MDHEN, SYDVKM. The CDR3 runs 17 residues. The chain's CDR3 is CASSSGSSGQGIFGYTF. CDR3 coding DNA: TGTGCCAGCAGTTCTGGTAGCTCAGGACAGGGAATATTTGGCTACACCTTC.

The chain is built from TRBV5-1 and TRBJ2-5; 9 bases align to TRBD1. The junction had 12 bases not matched to a gene; V was cut back by 4 bases and J by 11 bases. CDR1 is SGHRS, CDR2 YFSETQ, per germline. The CDR3 runs 14 residues. CDR3 sequence reads: CASSIAGTGLEQYF. The CDR3 nucleotides are TGCGCCAGCAGCATAGCCGGGACAGGGCTTGAGCAGTACTTC.

This clonotype appeared a few times. The CDR3 sequence is CATGSGTYEKLFF. The CDR3 DNA follows: TGTGCCACCGGGTCGGGCACATACGAAAAACTGTTTTTT. The chain joins TRBV6-5 to TRBJ1-4; D remains unclear. Germline V CDR1 and CDR2: MNHEY, SVGAGI. The CDR3 length is 13 residues. Trimming stripped 10 bases from V and 8 bases from J, with 17 bases between.

This clonotype came up a few times. The chain is built from TRBV7-2 and TRBJ2-5; D gene ambiguous. The CDR3 runs 14 residues. The ends were cut back, 5 bases at V and 1 base at J, with 11 bases in the middle. Germline values: CDR1 SGHTA, CDR2 FQGNSA. The CDR3 DNA is TGTGCCAGCAGCCTCCGGGCTACCCAAGAGACCCAGTACTTC. It codes for CASSLRATQETQYF.

The rearrangement joins TRBV20-1 to TRBJ2-3; perhaps TRBD2 as D (6 bases). CDR3 size: 13 residues. V was trimmed by 3 bases and J by 6 bases, leaving 13 bases between them. The germline CDR1 and CDR2 sequences are DFQATT and SNEGSKA (reference sequence). The CDR3 DNA reads as TGCAGTGCTAGTGGAGCCCGGGGGGATACGCAGTATTTT. This encodes CSASGARGDTQYF.

The rearrangement uses TRBV20-1 and TRBJ2-5, with unresolved D. This CDR3 is built from 11 residues. V lost 8 bases and J 1 base, leaving 8 bases between the germline ends. From germline, CDR1 is DFQATT and CDR2 SNEGSKA (reference sequence). This CDR3 is CSWDLQETQYF. DNA for the CDR3: TGCAGTTGGGATCTCCAAGAGACCCAGTACTTC.

This chain joins TRBV20-1 and TRBJ2-5; no clear D. Trimming shortened V by 3 bases and J by 12 bases, and 5 bases separated the two germline ends. This CDR3 region has 8 residues. Germline V gene sequence: CDR1 DFQATT, CDR2 SNEGSKA (reference sequence). The CDR3 sequence is CSASREYF. The CDR3 DNA reads as TGCAGTGCTAGTAGGGAGTACTTC.

About this clonotype: An end of the junction differs from the germline gene, which may be a read error. The rearrangement joins TRBV7-9 to TRBJ2-7; no clear D gene. Germline V gene lookup returns CDR1 SEHNR and CDR2 FQNEAQ (reference sequence). CDR3 length equals 14 residues. DNA for the CDR3: TGTGCCAGTAGCTCCGCGGCTGGATTCTACGAGCAGTACTTC. Translation gives CASSSAAGFYEQYF.

About this clonotype: Sequence at one end of the junction differs from germline and may be a read error. This chain joins TRBV27 and TRBJ2-3, with a tentative D call TRBD1 (7 bases). In germline, CDR1 is MNHEY, CDR2 SMNVEV (reference sequence). The CDR3 covers 16 residues. The CDR3 DNA reads as TGTGCCAGCAGTTTATCGATCCCCAGGGGGGTGGATACACAGTATTTT. Residues: CASSLSIPRGVDTQYF.

V gene TRBV5-8 combines with J gene TRBJ1-1; 10 bases map to TRBD1. After removal of 0 bases from V and 1 base from J, the junction contained 9 bases not matched to a gene. The length of the CDR3 is 18 residues. Germline V gives CDR1 SGHTS, CDR2 YDEGEE. The CDR3 loop reads CASSLALGQGTGNTEAFF. The CDR3 nucleotides are TGTGCCAGCAGCTTGGCCCTGGGACAGGGGACCGGGAACACTGAAGCTTTCTTT.

The CDR3, as DNA: TGTGCCAGCAGCGCCAGGACGGGGCTGGGGGCTAGCGGATCTGAAGCTTTCTTT. Its protein product is CASSARTGLGASGSEAFF. The gene calls are TRBV9 and TRBJ1-1; perhaps TRBD1 as D (6 bases). This CDR3 is built from 18 residues. V lost 3 bases and J lost 6, with 27 bases in between. The V gene's germline CDR1 is SGDLS and CDR2 YYNGEE.

Only a few counts were recorded for this clonotype. V is TRBV4-1 and J is TRBJ1-1; possibly TRBD1 for D (6 bases). CDR3 length: 14 residues. Trimming pared 3 bases from V and 4 bases from J, leaving 12 bases between. Germline CDR1 MGHRA, CDR2 YSYEKL. CDR3 in amino acids: CASSQGQRFTEAFF. The CDR3 DNA is TGCGCCAGCAGCCAGGGACAAAGGTTCACTGAAGCTTTCTTT.

This clonotype has only a few counts. The V and J genes are TRBV30 and TRBJ2-7, with D hard to call. The V gene's germline CDR1 is GTSNPN and CDR2 SVGIG (reference sequence). Between the trimmed V and J ends, which lost 0 bases and 3 bases, there was a span of 6 bases. The CDR3 has 12 amino acids. The CDR3 DNA reads as TGTGCCTGGAGTGTAAGCCGCTACGAGCAGTACTTC. This codes for CAWSVSRYEQYF. The full variable domain, its missing parts supplied by reference TRBV30 and TRBJ2-7, is SQTIHQWPATLVQPVGSPLSLECTVEGTSNPNLYWYRQAAGRGLQLLFYSVGIGQISSEVPQNLSASRPQDRQFILSSKKLLLSDSGFYLCAWSVSRYEQYFGPGTRLTVT.

This clonotype was detected once. This sequence joins TRBV25-1 and TRBJ2-1; 12 positions match TRBD2. V shed 6 bases, J shed 8 bases, and the junction held 8 bases outside the gene matches. The CDR3 covers 15 residues. CDR1 is MGHDK, CDR2 SYGVNS, per germline. CDR3: CASSPSGRGVHEQFF. In DNA, the CDR3 is TGTGCCAGCAGCCCTAGCGGGAGGGGAGTCCATGAGCAGTTCTTC.

This clonotype turned up a few times. The chain has TRBV4-3 and TRBJ1-4; D gene ambiguous. The CDR3 sequence is 16 residues long. Germline V gene lookup returns CDR1 LGHNA and CDR2 YSLEER. V lost 1 base, J lost 1 base, and 10 bases lay in between. CDR3 nucleotides: TGCGCCAGCAGCCAAGGATCGGGGTTAACTAATGAAAAACTGTTTTTT. It translates to CASSQGSGLTNEKLFF.

The CDR3 here is CASSQDLGAVWTEAFF. CDR3 DNA sequence: TGTGCCAGCAGCCAAGATCTGGGGGCGGTGTGGACTGAAGCTTTCTTT. The chain employs TRBV3-1 and TRBJ1-1, with TRBD1 as a possible D gene (6 bases). Trimming pared 0 bases from V and 5 bases from J, leaving 16 bases between. Germline CDR1 LGHDT, CDR2 YNNKEL (reference sequence). This CDR3 comprises 16 residues.

The J gene is TRBJ1-1, the V gene TRBV24-1; D uncertain. Germline V gene sequence: CDR1 KGHDR, CDR2 SFDVKD. The CDR3 consists of 11 residues. V was trimmed by 7 bases and J by 8 bases, leaving 10 bases between them. This CDR3 is CATSYGTEAFF. For the CDR3, the DNA is TGTGCCACCAGCTACGGAACCGAAGCTTTCTTT.

V usage is TRBV28 and J usage is TRBJ1-1, with TRBD1 as a possible D gene (5 bases). The V gene's germline CDR1 is MDHEN and CDR2 SYDVKM. There are 15 residues in the CDR3. With 5 bases removed from V and 4 bases from J, the gap between germline ends came to 17 bases. This CDR3 reads CASSPTPGLSTEAFF. The DNA for the CDR3 is TGTGCCAGCAGTCCCACCCCAGGGTTGAGCACTGAAGCTTTCTTT.

J is TRBJ2-1 and V is TRBV4-3; D is undetermined. Germline CDR1 reads LGHNA; CDR2 reads YSLEER. V lost 0 bases and J lost 6, with 9 bases in between. The CDR3 sequence is 14 residues long. The CDR3 sequence is CASSQDYGSNEQFF. CDR3 sequence (DNA): TGCGCCAGCAGCCAAGACTACGGGTCCAATGAGCAGTTCTTC.

The CDR3 loop is CSAQEGLGGELFF. DNA for the CDR3: TGCAGCGCCCAGGAGGGGCTCGGCGGGGAGCTGTTTTTT. The V and J genes are TRBV29-1 and TRBJ2-2; TRBD2 might be the D (6 bases). Germline CDR1 reads SQVTM; CDR2 reads ANQGSEA. This CDR3 spans 13 amino acids. V lost 7 bases and J 7 bases, leaving 16 bases between the germline ends.

The chain uses TRBV27 and TRBJ2-5; 9 nucleotides match TRBD1. The J call may not be correct, given that the DNA end is closer to TRBJ2-7. The CDR3 runs to 15 residues. Germline V lookup: CDR1 MNHEY, CDR2 SMNVEV (reference sequence). The chain's CDR3 is CASSTQGQGTYEQYF. In DNA form, the CDR3 reads TGTGCCAGCAGTACACAGGGACAGGGTACCTACGAGCAGTACTTC.

This clonotype was seen once. The V and J genes are TRBV9 and TRBJ1-6; tentative D call: TRBD1 (5 bases). Deletions cut 0 bases from V and 6 bases from J, with 19 bases between. Germline V gene lookup returns CDR1 SGDLS and CDR2 YYNGEE. The CDR3 runs to 18 residues. The CDR3 loop reads CASSVGSGATRGNSPLHF. The CDR3 DNA follows: TGTGCCAGCAGCGTAGGCTCCGGGGCCACGAGGGGTAATTCACCCCTCCACTTT.

The table lists this clonotype with a few counts. The rearrangement links TRBV6-6 to TRBJ1-1, with D possibly TRBD1 on 6 matching bases. The CDR3 runs to 14 residues. Per germline, CDR1 MNHNY and CDR2 SVGAGI (reference sequence). The V end was cut by 9 bases, the J end by 2 bases, with 16 bases between. This chain's CDR3 is CASRLGGSNTEAFF. The CDR3, as DNA: TGTGCCAGTCGATTAGGGGGATCCAACACTGAAGCTTTCTTT.

The gene calls are TRBV5-6 and TRBJ1-2, with D uncertain. CDR1 SGHDT and CDR2 YYEEEE come from the germline V gene. The CDR3 is made up of 14 amino acids. Trimming removed 3 bases at V and 4 bases at J, with 13 bases between. The CDR3 loop reads CASSSSSGSYGYTF. The CDR3, as DNA: TGTGCCAGCAGCTCGTCTTCGGGCAGCTATGGCTACACCTTC.